This passage covers 28 T cell receptor beta chains from one sample sequenced in a study of blood T cell repertoires in COVID-19. Libraries were prepared by immunoSEQ multiplex PCR; TCRdb keeps only in-frame clonotypes and omits some of them. The sample gives under 200,000 clones, 80% to 85% of which show up once; about 5.7% is in the top ten. The sample taken for sequencing was peripheral blood. Every receptor here comes from a woman aged 40 to 50 with acute or convalescent COVID-19.

The chain employs TRBV29-1 and TRBJ1-1; 7 bases map to TRBD1. This CDR3 region has 14 residues. The ends lost 5 bases at V and 5 bases at J; junction bases unmatched: 11. CDR1 is SQVTM and CDR2 is ANQGSEA in the germline V gene. CDR3 region: CSVNRGMAGTEAFF. CDR3 bases: TGCAGCGTTAACAGGGGAATGGCAGGGACTGAAGCTTTCTTT.

The chain carries TRBV7-2 and TRBJ2-1, with 13 nucleotides matching TRBD2. The CDR3 contains 20 residues. V was pared by 0 bases and J by 0 bases, with 8 bases of the junction left unmatched. The germline V gene has CDR1 SGHTA and CDR2 FQGNSA. CDR3 sequence reads: CASSLAPGLAGPLSYNEQFF. CDR3 DNA sequence: TGTGCCAGCAGCTTAGCGCCGGGACTAGCGGGGCCCCTCTCCTACAATGAGCAGTTCTTC.

The V call is TRBV7-9, the J call TRBJ2-1; TRBD2 matches at 9 bases. Per the germline V gene, CDR1 is SEHNR and CDR2 is FQNEAQ (reference sequence). The ends lost 0 bases at V and 7 bases at J; junction bases unmatched: 4. CDR3 length: 15 amino acids. The CDR3, as DNA: TGTGCCAGCAGCTTAGCGGCGGGAGGGATAAATGAGCAGTTCTTC. It is translated as CASSLAAGGINEQFF.

Notes on this clone: Germline and junction disagree at one end, which may indicate a read error. CDR3 in DNA: TGTGCCAGCAATCAGGGCCTCAATCGGCCCCAGCATTTT. As protein: CASNQGLNRPQHF. The V call is TRBV12-3 or TRBV12-4, the J call TRBJ1-5, with D possibly being TRBD1 (5 bases). The CDR3 length is 13 residues.

This sequence joins TRBV9 and TRBJ2-1; 9 positions match TRBD2. Per the germline V gene, CDR1 is SGDLS and CDR2 is YYNGEE. The CDR3 covers 16 residues. The trim removed 0 bases at V and 8 bases at J, leaving 9 bases unmatched. The CDR3 region has the DNA TGTGCCAGCAGCGTAGAGGTTCGCGGGGGGGCCGATGAGCAGTTCTTC. Its translation is CASSVEVRGGADEQFF.

This clone has just a few counts. The chain employs TRBV10-1 and TRBJ1-1; D is undetermined. CDR1 is WNHNN, CDR2 SYGVQD, per germline (reference sequence). The CDR3 contains 13 residues. Trimming took off 4 bases at V and 0 bases at J, with 6 bases between the two ends. In nucleotides, the CDR3 is TGCGCCAGCAGTGCGGTGGTGAACACTGAAGCTTTCTTT. Protein product: CASSAVVNTEAFF.

The gene calls are TRBV2 and TRBJ2-5; 11 bases are shared with TRBD2. V shed 3 bases and J 5 bases; nucleotides not matched to a gene: 5. Germline CDR1 and CDR2: SNHLY and FYNNEI. This CDR3 comprises 15 residues. CDR3 loop: CASSDGLAGGETQYF. The CDR3 region has the DNA TGTGCCAGCAGTGATGGACTAGCGGGTGGGGAGACCCAGTACTTC.

The chain combines TRBV11-2 with TRBJ2-7; 10 bases map to TRBD2. The CDR3 is 15 amino acids. J lost 2 bases, V lost 0 bases, and 1 base had no gene match. CDR1 is SGHAT and CDR2 is FQNNGV in the germline V gene. The CDR3 here is CASSLDGLAAYEQYF. DNA for the CDR3: TGTGCCAGCAGCTTAGACGGACTAGCGGCCTACGAGCAGTACTTC.

This chain joins TRBV27 and TRBJ2-1, with 10 bases that match TRBD2. CDR3 length: 14 residues. The germline V gene has CDR1 MNHEY and CDR2 SMNVEV (reference sequence). The V segment lost 6 bases and the J segment 8 bases; nucleotides outside the gene matches: 7. The CDR3 coding sequence is TGTGCCAGCAGCCAGCGGGAGGGCGGCGATGAGCAGTTCTTC. It codes for CASSQREGGDEQFF.

This clone was picked up one time. This chain uses TRBV5-1 with TRBJ2-1, with TRBD2 matching over 9 bases. The germline CDR1 and CDR2 sequences are SGHRS and YFSETQ. The ends lost 2 bases at V and 10 bases at J; junction bases unmatched: 4. This CDR3 spans 13 amino acids. CDR3 nucleotides: TGCGCCAGCAGCTTAAGGCGGGAGGGCGAGCAGTTCTTC. Protein sequence: CASSLRREGEQFF.

This clone was recorded a few times. This rearrangement joins TRBV19 to TRBJ1-5; a weak D match, TRBD1 (5 bases). V dropped 4 bases and J dropped 2 bases, with 9 bases sitting between them. There are 14 residues in the CDR3. Germline CDR1 and CDR2: LNHDA and SQIVND (reference sequence). DNA of the CDR3: TGTGCCAGTAGTAGCCTACAGGGCAATCAGCCCCAGCATTTT. Residues: CASSSLQGNQPQHF.

This clone appeared a single time. The chain combines TRBV3-1 (or the pseudogene TRBV3-2) with TRBJ1-1, with TRBD1 as a possible D gene (5 bases). The CDR3 sequence is 12 residues long. Trimming left V 10 bases short and J 6 bases short, with 15 bases between. CDR1 LGHDT and CDR2 YNNKEL come from the germline V gene (reference sequence). The CDR3 DNA follows: TGTGCCACCCAGGGTCCTGGTTCTGAAGCTTTCTTT. It yields the protein CATQGPGSEAFF.

This clone was seen only a few times. The chain couples TRBV5-4 to TRBJ1-1; tentatively, D is TRBD1 (6 bases). This CDR3 has 14 amino acids. Trimming shortened V by 4 bases and J by 1 base, and 11 bases separated the two germline ends. From germline, CDR1 is SGHNT and CDR2 YYREEE (reference sequence). CDR3 DNA: TGTGCCAGCAGCCCAGGGGTGCGGAACACTGAAGCTTTCTTT. Translated: CASSPGVRNTEAFF.

The DNA of the CDR3 is TGTGCCACATCCCCGGGGGACAGGAACACTGAAGCTTTCTTT. Its protein product is CATSPGDRNTEAFF. This chain joins TRBV28 and TRBJ1-1, with 7 positions matching TRBD1. CDR3 length: 14 residues. Germline V lookup: CDR1 MDHEN, CDR2 SYDVKM. J gave up 1 base and V 10 bases, and 9 bases lay outside the gene matches. Filled out from reference TRBV28 and TRBJ1-1, the complete variable domain reads DVKVTQSSRYLVKRTGEKVFLECVQDMDHENMFWYRQDPGLGLRLIYFSYDVKMKEKGDIPEGYSVSREKKERFSLILESASTNQTSMYLCATSPGDRNTEAFFGQGTRLTVV.

J is TRBJ1-1 and V is TRBV7-8; tentatively, D is TRBD1 (6 bases). The length of the CDR3 is 17 residues. Per the germline V gene, CDR1 is SGHVS and CDR2 is FQNEAQ. V lost 5 bases, J lost 6 bases, and 25 bases lay in between. The CDR3 spells CASSRGGVSGWGSEAFF. Here the CDR3 DNA reads TGTGCCAGCAGCCGAGGGGGGGTGAGCGGTTGGGGTTCTGAAGCTTTCTTT.

The gene calls are TRBV21-1 and TRBJ2-7; TRBD1 is the table's D call, not checked against the DNA. TRBV21-1 is shown as a pseudogene. The CDR3 consists of 17 residues. The CDR3 DNA follows: TGTGCCAGCAGCACAAAGGACTGGACAGGGGTCCCCTACGAGCAGTACTTC. Translated, it gives CASSTKDWTGVPYEQYF.

This rearrangement joins TRBV10-3 to TRBJ1-1, with a weak D call TRBD1 (5 bases). Trimming shortened V by 10 bases and J by 0 bases, and 9 bases separated the two germline ends. The CDR3 loop spans 12 amino acids. Germline V lookup: CDR1 ENHRY, CDR2 SYGVKD. The CDR3 loop reads CATQGMNTEAFF. DNA for the CDR3: TGTGCCACTCAGGGTATGAACACTGAAGCTTTCTTT.

The rearrangement links TRBV9 to TRBJ1-6; D might be TRBD1 (5 bases). CDR3 length equals 15 residues. Germline CDR1 reads SGDLS; CDR2 reads YYNGEE. With 0 bases removed from V and 7 bases from J, the gap between germline ends came to 11 bases. CDR3 amino acids: CASSVADSPNSPLHF. Written as DNA, the CDR3 is TGTGCCAGCAGCGTAGCAGACAGCCCAAATTCACCCCTCCACTTT.

The CDR3 bases are TGTGCCATCAGTGTTGGTAGAAGCTACAATGAGCAGTTCTTC. This sequence encodes CAISVGRSYNEQFF. The V gene is TRBV10-3, the J gene TRBJ2-1; the D is unclear. Deletions cut 4 bases from V and 3 bases from J, with 10 bases between. From germline, CDR1 is ENHRY and CDR2 SYGVKD. There are 14 residues in the CDR3.

Written as DNA, the CDR3 is TGTGCCACCAGTGAGCCACAGGGTAAGCAGTACTTC. Translated: CATSEPQGKQYF. This chain connects TRBV24-1 to TRBJ2-7; possible D gene TRBD1, 6 bases. Between the trimmed V and J ends, which lost 4 bases and 8 bases, there was a span of 11 bases. Germline CDR1 is KGHDR and CDR2 is SFDVKD. The CDR3 is made up of 12 amino acids.

The rearrangement links TRBV7-8 to TRBJ1-2; D may be TRBD1 (5 bases). V was shortened by 2 bases and J by 1 base, with 11 bases between the two germline ends. This CDR3 spans 15 amino acids. Germline CDR1 SGHVS, CDR2 FQNEAQ. CDR3 in DNA: TGTGCCAGCAGCTTAAATCCGACAGATAACTATGGCTACACCTTC. Amino acids: CASSLNPTDNYGYTF.

The chain recombines TRBV6-5 with TRBJ1-2, with D tentatively TRBD1 (5 bases). Germline CDR1 reads MNHEY; CDR2 reads SVGAGI. The CDR3 has 15 amino acids. Trimming pared 6 bases from V and 4 bases from J, leaving 18 bases between. The CDR3 here is CASRQTGEGLYGYTF. For the CDR3, the DNA is TGTGCCAGCAGACAAACGGGGGAGGGGCTCTATGGCTACACCTTC.

The chain couples TRBV11-3 to TRBJ1-2, with D perhaps TRBD1 (6 bases). The CDR3 loop spans 12 amino acids. CDR1 is SGHNT and CDR2 is YENEEA in the germline V gene. V shed 1 base and J shed 6 bases, with 6 bases lying between them. In DNA, the CDR3 is TGTGCCAGCAGCTTAGGGGGGCATGGCTACACCTTC. Translation: CASSLGGHGYTF.

This clone was picked up one time. The chain uses TRBV6-6 and TRBJ2-2; the D gene is possibly TRBD2 (5 bases). Trimming cost V 8 bases and J 3 bases, with 16 bases left between them. CDR3 length equals 15 residues. Germline CDR1 is MNHNY and CDR2 is SVGAGI (reference sequence). This CDR3 is CASRTHTSYTGELFF. Here the CDR3 DNA reads TGTGCCAGCCGAACACACACTAGTTACACCGGGGAGCTGTTTTTT.

J is TRBJ2-3 and V is TRBV10-3, with a tentative D call TRBD1 (7 bases). V lost 0 bases and J 4 bases, leaving 20 bases between the germline ends. The CDR3 has 18 amino acids. Germline lookup yields CDR1 ENHRY and CDR2 SYGVKD. In DNA, the CDR3 is TGTGCCATCAGTGAGTCGGGACCAGGGGGGATAAGAGCAGATACGCAGTATTTT. The encoded protein is CAISESGPGGIRADTQYF.

V gene TRBV19 combines with J gene TRBJ2-1, with 10 bases lining up with TRBD2. CDR1 and CDR2 from the germline V gene are LNHDA and SQIVND (reference sequence). The V gene end was trimmed by 5 bases and the J gene end by 3 bases; junction bases not matched to a gene: 16. CDR3 length: 19 residues. The CDR3 DNA sequence: TGTGCCAGTAGTCCATTGGCCCGGTCCCTAGCGGGAGACTACAATGAGCAGTTCTTC. Its translation: CASSPLARSLAGDYNEQFF.

This clone came up a few times. The V and J genes are TRBV7-2 and TRBJ2-3; 12 nucleotides align to TRBD2. Losses at the gene ends were 5 bases for V and 8 bases for J; bases not matched to a gene: 8. Germline V lookup: CDR1 SGHTA, CDR2 FQGNSA. The CDR3 has 15 amino acids. The CDR3 DNA reads as TGTGCCAGCAGCACTAGACTAGCGGGGGCCTTTACGCAGTATTTT. Residues: CASSTRLAGAFTQYF.

The chain couples TRBV3-1 (or the pseudogene TRBV3-2) to TRBJ1-1; possible D gene TRBD1, 6 bases. The CDR3 is 13 residues long. The V gene's germline CDR1 is LGHDT and CDR2 YNNKEL (reference sequence). Trimming pared 3 bases from V and 5 bases from J, leaving 10 bases between. The CDR3 loop is CASSQPGATEAFF. CDR3 coding DNA: TGTGCCAGCAGCCAGCCAGGGGCGACTGAAGCTTTCTTT.